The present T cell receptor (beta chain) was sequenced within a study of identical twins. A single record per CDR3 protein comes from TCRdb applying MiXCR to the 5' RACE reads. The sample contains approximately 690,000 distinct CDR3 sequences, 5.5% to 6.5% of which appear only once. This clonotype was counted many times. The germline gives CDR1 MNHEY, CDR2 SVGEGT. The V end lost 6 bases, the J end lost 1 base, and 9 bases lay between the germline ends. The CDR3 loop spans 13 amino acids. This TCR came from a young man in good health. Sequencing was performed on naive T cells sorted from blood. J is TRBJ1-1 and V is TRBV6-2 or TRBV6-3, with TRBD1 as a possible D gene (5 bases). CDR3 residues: CASRSDRNTEAFF. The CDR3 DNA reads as TGTGCCAGCAGATCAGACAGGAACACTGAAGCTTTCTTT.